The 6 T cell receptor beta chains given below trace back to one sample, sequenced in a study of human T cells and chemical hapten exposure. TCRdb fed the RACE reads into MiXCR, producing one record per CDR3 protein. The top ten clones hold just over 2.5% of a sample with over 300,000 distinct CDR3 sequences, roughly 4.6% of them seen once. Time point noted: pre-sensitization, week 0. Treatment denoted: therapeutic diphenylcyclopropenone sensitization with weekly scalp DPC. Sequencing used whole blood, obtained in connection with sensitization to the hapten diphenylcyclopropenone (DPC). The receptor source for this set is a woman aged 45-65 years with alopecia areata. Some clones in this sample may be carry-over from other donors' samples.

This clonotype showed up just a few times. V usage is TRBV4-2 and J usage is TRBJ2-1; D call uncertain. Germline-derived CDR1 and CDR2 are LGHNA and YNFKEQ. CDR3 length: 13 amino acids. Trimming took off 4 bases at V and 7 bases at J, with 11 bases between the two ends. CDR3 bases: TGTGCCAGCAGCCTTAACCTCGAGAATGAGCAGTTCTTC. Amino acids: CASSLNLENEQFF.

This clonotype showed up just a few times. The CDR3 sequence is CASGLPRGPQGYGYTF. CDR3 in DNA: TGTGCTAGTGGTTTGCCACGGGGGCCCCAAGGCTATGGCTACACCTTC. V gene TRBV12-5 combines with J gene TRBJ1-2; tentatively, D is TRBD1 (6 bases). The CDR3 consists of 16 residues. Germline CDR1 LGHNT, CDR2 FRNRAP. Trimming shortened V by 2 bases and J by 4 bases, and 17 bases separated the two germline ends.

This chain joins TRBV6-1 and TRBJ2-3; 9 bases align to TRBD1. This CDR3 is built from 16 residues. V lost 3 bases to trimming and J lost 5 bases; unmatched junction nucleotides: 9. CDR1 and CDR2 from the germline V gene are MNHNS and SASEGT. CDR3: CASSDVPWTGEDTQYF. CDR3 bases: TGTGCCAGCAGTGATGTCCCATGGACAGGGGAAGATACGCAGTATTTT.

As to this clonotype: A junction boundary mismatches the germline segment, possibly from a read error. V and J are TRBV2 and TRBJ1-1, with D perhaps TRBD1 (5 bases). From germline, CDR1 is SNHLY and CDR2 FYNNEI. The CDR3 is made up of 14 amino acids. For the CDR3, the DNA is TGTGCCAGCAGTGACGGGGACTGGAGGACTGAAGCTTACTTT. Its protein product is CASSDGDWRTEAYF.

This clonotype was observed at least ten times. This chain connects TRBV11-3 to TRBJ2-3, with D perhaps TRBD1 or TRBD2 (6 bases each). V lost 3 bases to trimming and J lost 2 bases, with 15 bases between them. Germline V gene sequence: CDR1 SGHNT, CDR2 YENEEA. The CDR3 runs 16 residues. This chain's CDR3 is CASSLGGGTHTDTQYF. DNA for the CDR3: TGTGCCAGCAGCTTGGGGGGCGGTACTCACACAGATACGCAGTATTTT.

This clonotype was counted many times. V gene TRBV19 combines with J gene TRBJ2-3; no firm D call. This CDR3 contains 13 residues. CDR1 and CDR2 from the germline V gene are LNHDA and SQIVND (reference sequence). The ends were cut back, 5 bases at V and 0 bases at J, with 6 bases in the middle. Here the CDR3 reads CASSYQSTDTQYF. CDR3 coding DNA: TGTGCCAGTAGTTATCAGAGCACAGATACGCAGTATTTT.